The 14 T cell receptor beta chains below come from one sample, sequenced in a study of T cells after yellow fever vaccination. TCRdb itself ran the 5' RACE reads through MiXCR, one entry per CDR3 protein. The data contain about 500,000 distinct CDR3 sequences, about 17% of them seen just once; the ten biggest clones take up approximately 15%. The sample here was PBMCs, taken less than 6 days after the first yellow fever vaccination. The source of these receptors is a man between 18 and 35 years old who received the YFV17D yellow fever vaccine.

This clonotype has a count of ten or more. The chain combines TRBV5-1 with TRBJ1-2; D gene unclear. Germline V lookup: CDR1 SGHRS, CDR2 YFSETQ. The CDR3 has 14 residues. With 0 bases removed from V and 2 bases from J, the gap between germline ends came to 8 bases. The CDR3 spells CASSLGPGNYGYTF. In DNA, the CDR3 is TGCGCCAGCAGCTTGGGGCCAGGCAACTATGGCTACACCTTC.

The chain employs TRBV4-1 and TRBJ2-7; D perhaps matches TRBD2 (5 bases). Trimming pared 4 bases from V and 5 bases from J, leaving 15 bases between. The CDR3 has 14 amino acids. Germline V gene sequence: CDR1 MGHRA, CDR2 YSYEKL. The CDR3 loop reads CASSLPTWTHEQYF. DNA for the CDR3: TGCGCCAGCAGCCTACCGACATGGACTCACGAGCAGTACTTC.

The chain employs TRBV20-1 and TRBJ1-5; a weak D match, TRBD1 (5 bases). CDR3 length: 11 residues. Germline V CDR1 and CDR2: DFQATT, SNEGSKA (reference sequence). Trimming stripped 3 bases from V and 7 bases from J, with 7 bases between. CDR3 protein: CSASRDQPQHF. In DNA, the CDR3 is TGCAGTGCTAGCAGGGACCAGCCCCAGCATTTT.

This clonotype was seen a handful of times. The chain has TRBV6-5 and TRBJ2-1; the D gene is possibly TRBD1 (7 bases). With 4 bases removed from V and 7 bases from J, the gap between germline ends came to 17 bases. The CDR3 is 15 residues long. CDR1 is MNHEY, CDR2 SVGAGI, per germline. CDR3 in DNA: TGTGCCAGCAGTTCGACAGGGACTTTCGCGAATGAGCAGTTCTTC. Translating it yields CASSSTGTFANEQFF.

The V call is TRBV6-2 or TRBV6-3, the J call TRBJ2-5, with D possibly matching TRBD1 (6 bases). The CDR3 totals 13 residues. The germline gives CDR1 MNHEY, CDR2 SVGEGT. V was trimmed by 2 bases and J by 3 bases, leaving 7 bases between them. As DNA, the CDR3 is TGTGCCAGCAGTTACGCAGGGGAAGAGACCCAGTACTTC. The encoded protein is CASSYAGEETQYF.

The sample holds a few counts of this clonotype. V and J are TRBV24-1 and TRBJ2-3; a possible D gene is TRBD2 (5 bases). Germline V gene sequence: CDR1 KGHDR, CDR2 SFDVKD. This CDR3 has 16 amino acids. The V gene lost 2 bases and the J gene lost 0 bases, with 11 bases spanning the gap. This CDR3 reads CATSDSRRASTDTQYF. CDR3 nucleotides: TGTGCCACCAGTGATTCGCGGCGGGCTAGCACAGATACGCAGTATTTT.

In its sample, this clonotype was seen many times. This sequence joins TRBV5-1 and TRBJ2-5; 9 nucleotides line up with TRBD2. V shed 7 bases, J shed 5 bases, and the junction held 9 bases outside the gene matches. Germline lookup yields CDR1 SGHRS and CDR2 YFSETQ. The CDR3 sequence is 14 residues long. The CDR3 protein is CASFRGTSRETQYF. The CDR3 DNA sequence: TGCGCCAGCTTCCGAGGGACTAGCAGGGAGACCCAGTACTTC.

The J gene is TRBJ2-1, the V gene TRBV5-1, with D maybe TRBD1 (6 bases). V dropped 4 bases and J dropped 5 bases, with 16 bases sitting between them. The CDR3 is 15 residues long. Per the germline V gene, CDR1 is SGHRS and CDR2 is YFSETQ. The CDR3 here is CASSPWTVENNEQFF. CDR3 nucleotides: TGCGCCAGCAGCCCCTGGACAGTAGAAAACAATGAGCAGTTCTTC.

The chain uses TRBV5-1 and TRBJ1-2; maybe TRBD1 (6 bases). Germline lookup yields CDR1 SGHRS and CDR2 YFSETQ. The CDR3 sequence is 13 residues long. V was cut by 7 bases and J by 0 bases, with 10 bases left in between. For the CDR3, the DNA is TGCGCCAGCGCAGGACAGACTAACTATGGCTACACCTTC. It yields the protein CASAGQTNYGYTF.

The J gene is TRBJ1-2, the V gene TRBV4-3; tentatively, D is TRBD1 (6 bases). The V end was cut by 0 bases, the J end by 8 bases, with 13 bases between. Looked up from germline, CDR1 is LGHNA and CDR2 is YSLEER. The CDR3 is 14 amino acids. The CDR3 region is CASSQDSGARGYTF. CDR3 bases: TGCGCCAGCAGCCAAGATTCGGGGGCGCGAGGCTACACCTTC.

In its sample, this clonotype was seen a few times. The V and J genes are TRBV6-2 or TRBV6-3 and TRBJ2-5, with 7 bases fitting TRBD1. V dropped 4 bases and J dropped 1; count of bases not matched to a gene: 6. The CDR3 contains 15 residues. The germline gives CDR1 MNHEY, CDR2 SVGEGT. CDR3 bases: TGTGCCAGCAGTTTGGGACAGCTAGTCCAAGAGACCCAGTACTTC. It is translated as CASSLGQLVQETQYF.

At least ten counts were recorded for this clonotype. The chain employs TRBV5-1 and TRBJ2-7; TRBD1 agrees at 9 bases. Looked up from germline, CDR1 is SGHRS and CDR2 is YFSETQ. Unmatched junction bases numbered 15, after V lost 5 bases and J lost 9 bases. The CDR3 runs to 15 residues. In DNA, the CDR3 is TGCGCCAGCAGGCCTACAGGGGGCGAGGTAAATTCGCAGTACTTC. It is translated as CASRPTGGEVNSQYF.

Only a few counts were recorded for this clonotype. The chain couples TRBV19 to TRBJ2-1, with TRBD1 matching over 9 bases. The CDR3 consists of 14 residues. Trimming took 7 bases from V and 8 from J; bases not matched to a gene: 9. Germline CDR1 LNHDA, CDR2 SQIVND (reference sequence). CDR3 in DNA: TGTGCCAGTAACCTCTTACAGGGGGCCCATGAGCAGTTCTTC. Its protein product is CASNLLQGAHEQFF.

This chain connects TRBV10-2 to TRBJ2-7; D possibly corresponds to TRBD2 (7 bases). CDR1 is WSHSY and CDR2 is SAAADI in the germline V gene. The CDR3 extends over 14 amino acids. Trimming took off 2 bases at V and 6 bases at J, with 14 bases between the two ends. In nucleotides, the CDR3 is TGCGCCAGCAGTGAGGGGGGGGGGGCCTTCGAGCAGTACTTC. It translates to CASSEGGGAFEQYF.